The 25 T cell receptor beta chains in this list originate from one sample, sequenced in a study of T-cell reconstitution after alpha-beta-depleted transplantation in children. The TCRbeta library incorporated unique molecular identifiers. From the PCR reads, TCRdb called clonotypes with MiXCR, one entry per CDR3 protein. Of some 460,000 distinct CDR3 sequences detected, about 17% appear once; the ten largest clones hold just under 30%. The starting material was PBMCs, mostly from graft donor cells, obtained 360 days after TCRalphabeta/CD19-depleted stem cell transplant. Source of these receptors: a boy younger than two who had a stem cell transplant for Wiskott-Aldrich syndrome, so the T cells may come from the graft donor.

This clonotype has a handful of counts. The chain joins TRBV18 to TRBJ2-7; TRBD1 matches 11 bases. V dropped 6 bases and J dropped 2; count of bases not matched to a gene: 9. There are 16 residues in the CDR3. Per germline, CDR1 KGHSH and CDR2 LQKENI. This chain's CDR3 is CASSRFWGQGAYEQYF. DNA of the CDR3: TGTGCCAGCTCTCGTTTCTGGGGACAGGGGGCCTACGAGCAGTACTTC.

V usage is TRBV10-3 and J usage is TRBJ2-7; no firm D call. V lost 2 bases to trimming and J lost 6 bases, with 11 bases between them. The germline V gene encodes CDR1 ENHRY and CDR2 SYGVKD. The CDR3 is 13 residues long. The CDR3 loop is CAISEGPPGEQYF. The CDR3 nucleotides read TGTGCCATCAGTGAGGGCCCCCCGGGCGAGCAGTACTTC.

The chain links TRBV14 to TRBJ1-6; no definite D call. Looked up from germline, CDR1 is SGHDN and CDR2 is FVKESK. V shed 1 base and J shed 14 bases, with 15 bases lying between them. The CDR3 sequence is 14 residues long. Here the CDR3 reads CASSQGATLRALHF. The CDR3 DNA reads TGTGCCAGCAGCCAAGGGGCCACACTAAGGGCCCTCCACTTT.

This chain uses TRBV20-1 with TRBJ2-3; D unclear. The CDR3 loop spans 13 amino acids. Germline CDR1 is DFQATT and CDR2 is SNEGSKA (reference sequence). Trimming left V 4 bases short and J 2 bases short, with 10 bases between. CDR3 DNA: TGCAGTGCTAAGACCTCCCCCACAGATACGCAGTATTTT. It translates to CSAKTSPTDTQYF.

This clonotype was detected a few times. The chain joins TRBV4-3 to TRBJ2-7; TRBD2 matches 11 bases. After removal of 0 bases from V and 7 bases from J, the junction contained 5 bases not matched to a gene. The CDR3 spans 15 residues. Germline V gene data show CDR1 as LGHNA and CDR2 as YSLEER. The CDR3 region is CASSQDGTSGREQYF. DNA for the CDR3: TGCGCCAGCAGCCAAGATGGGACTAGCGGTAGAGAGCAGTACTTC.

The genes are TRBV15 and TRBJ2-4; D may be TRBD1 or TRBD2 (5 bases each). Germline V gene lookup returns CDR1 LNHNV and CDR2 YYDKDF (reference sequence). This CDR3 spans 17 amino acids. V lost 1 base, J lost 0 bases, and 13 bases lay in between. The DNA of the CDR3 is TGTGCCACCAGCAGAGCACAAGCCGGGACAGCCAAAAACATTCAGTACTTC. Its protein is CATSRAQAGTAKNIQYF.

This sequence joins TRBV6-6 and TRBJ1-5, with D possibly TRBD1 on 5 matching bases. Trimming stripped 8 bases from V and 0 bases from J, with 11 bases between. Germline V gene lookup returns CDR1 MNHNY and CDR2 SVGAGI (reference sequence). The CDR3 is 14 amino acids. The CDR3 reads CASAGGASNQPQHF. The CDR3 DNA follows: TGTGCCAGCGCTGGGGGAGCTAGCAATCAGCCCCAGCATTTT.

This chain's CDR3 is CASSLTTVPVGGYTF. The DNA for the CDR3 is TGCGCCAGCAGCTTGACCACAGTCCCCGTGGGGGGCTACACCTTC. This sequence joins TRBV5-1 and TRBJ1-2, with unresolved D. CDR3 size: 15 residues. Between the trimmed V and J ends, which lost 1 base and 8 bases, there was a span of 18 bases. Germline V gives CDR1 SGHRS, CDR2 YFSETQ.

V usage is TRBV6-5 and J usage is TRBJ2-7, with a possible D match to TRBD1 (5 bases). Trimming shortened V by 1 base and J by 2 bases, and 12 bases separated the two germline ends. Germline CDR1 reads MNHEY; CDR2 reads SVGAGI. The CDR3 loop spans 15 amino acids. The CDR3 DNA reads as TGTGCCAGCAGTTACTTGCCTCAGGGTCCCTACGAGCAGTACTTC. The encoded protein is CASSYLPQGPYEQYF.

This clonotype was picked up one time. The junction differs from germline at one of its ends, possibly a read error. The chain has TRBV7-2 and TRBJ2-1, with 16 positions matching TRBD2. CDR1 is SGHTA, CDR2 FQGNSA, per germline. The CDR3 is 17 amino acids. The CDR3 here is CASSSGLAGGRYNEQSF. The CDR3 DNA follows: TGTGCCAGCAGCTCGGGACTAGCGGGGGGGCGATACAATGAGCAGTCCTTC.

The chain uses TRBV4-1 and TRBJ2-1; 8 bases map to TRBD2. Germline V lookup: CDR1 MGHRA, CDR2 YSYEKL. Trimming cost V 0 bases and J 8 bases; bases outside gene matches: 12. This CDR3 is built from 17 residues. CDR3: CASSQDRQGAGEDEQFF. CDR3 in DNA: TGCGCCAGCAGCCAAGATCGGCAGGGAGCGGGGGAAGATGAGCAGTTCTTC.

This clonotype was recorded many times. The V call is TRBV25-1, the J call TRBJ2-1; 13 bases match TRBD2. V trimming: 3 bases; J trimming: 13 bases; junction bases outside the gene matches: 9. Germline values: CDR1 MGHDK, CDR2 SYGVNS. The CDR3 contains 15 residues. The CDR3 loop is CASSDGGLAGALQFF. CDR3 bases: TGTGCCAGCAGTGACGGCGGACTAGCGGGGGCCCTTCAGTTCTTC.

The chain has TRBV24-1 and TRBJ2-1; 9 bases are a match to TRBD2. Per the germline V gene, CDR1 is KGHDR and CDR2 is SFDVKD. The CDR3 totals 16 residues. The V and J ends lost 0 bases and 8 bases, in that order; junction bases with no gene match: 7. CDR3 coding DNA: TGTGCCACCAGTGATTTGTCAGCGGGAGGTAGGTATGAGCAGTTCTTC. Translating gives CATSDLSAGGRYEQFF.

V usage is TRBV7-2 and J usage is TRBJ1-1; D is possibly TRBD1 (5 bases). The CDR3 length is 13 residues. Germline V gene data show CDR1 as SGHTA and CDR2 as FQGNSA. V lost 1 base to trimming and J lost 10 bases, with 13 bases between them. The CDR3 loop reads CASSLEWGKGAFF. Here the CDR3 DNA reads TGTGCCAGCAGCTTAGAGTGGGGGAAGGGAGCTTTCTTT.

This chain links TRBV20-1 with TRBJ2-3; D is uncertain. The CDR3 runs 13 residues. V gave up 3 bases and J gave up 4 bases, with 11 bases separating them. In germline, CDR1 is DFQATT, CDR2 SNEGSKA (reference sequence). CDR3 bases: TGCAGTGCTAGTGTCGGCAAGGCAGATACGCAGTATTTT. It translates to CSASVGKADTQYF.

This clonotype was detected ten times or more. V gene TRBV29-1 combines with J gene TRBJ2-7, with 11 bases identical to TRBD2. CDR3 size: 13 residues. Germline CDR1 reads SQVTM; CDR2 reads ANQGSEA. V was pared by 5 bases and J by 4 bases, with 4 bases of the junction left unmatched. The CDR3 DNA sequence: TGCAGCGTTCGACTAGCGGGACCTTACGAGCAGTACTTC. The encoded protein is CSVRLAGPYEQYF.

The chain employs TRBV27 and TRBJ2-5; D possibly corresponds to TRBD1 (6 bases). Germline V gene data show CDR1 as MNHEY and CDR2 as SMNVEV (reference sequence). This CDR3 has 14 amino acids. Between the trimmed V and J ends, which lost 5 bases and 0 bases, there was a span of 10 bases. The CDR3, as DNA: TGTGCCAGCAGTCTGACAGGCCACCAAGAGACCCAGTACTTC. Translated: CASSLTGHQETQYF.

This clonotype was counted between two and nine times. The chain joins TRBV29-1 to TRBJ1-4; D is ambiguous. V lost 4 bases and J lost 0, with 6 bases in between. CDR1 SQVTM and CDR2 ANQGSEA come from the germline V gene. The CDR3 consists of 13 residues. The CDR3 protein is CSVGYSTNEKLFF. The CDR3 DNA is TGCAGCGTTGGTTATTCAACTAATGAAAAACTGTTTTTT.

The chain couples TRBV4-2 to TRBJ2-3; no definite D call. CDR1 LGHNA and CDR2 YNFKEQ come from the germline V gene. V was pared by 0 bases and J by 5 bases, with 6 bases between. The CDR3 length is 13 residues. Written as DNA, the CDR3 is TGTGCCAGCAGCCAAGAGGGCAAAGATACGCAGTATTTT. This gives the protein CASSQEGKDTQYF.

The rearrangement links TRBV7-8 to TRBJ2-5; a possible D gene is TRBD1 (5 bases). Trimming cost V 1 base and J 9 bases, with 15 bases left between them. The CDR3 spans 14 residues. In germline, CDR1 is SGHVS, CDR2 FQNEAQ. CDR3 sequence (DNA): TGTGCCAGCAGCTTAGGGACACCCCATTTACCCCAGTACTTC. This translates into CASSLGTPHLPQYF.

This chain links TRBV12-3 or TRBV12-4 with TRBJ2-3, with 10 bases that match TRBD2. After removal of 4 bases from V and 2 bases from J, the junction contained 3 bases not matched to a gene. The CDR3 sequence is 15 residues long. The CDR3 sequence: CASSSGLADTDTQYF. In DNA, the CDR3 is TGTGCCAGCAGTTCAGGACTAGCGGACACAGATACGCAGTATTTT.

This clonotype was counted a few times. This rearrangement joins TRBV18 to TRBJ2-7; no clear D gene. With 4 bases removed from V and 3 bases from J, the gap between germline ends came to 16 bases. The CDR3 runs to 15 residues. CDR1 and CDR2 from the germline V gene are KGHSH and LQKENI. Here the CDR3 reads CASSQDPGYLYEQYF. CDR3 in DNA: TGTGCCAGCTCACAGGATCCAGGTTACCTCTACGAGCAGTACTTC.

The table lists this clonotype with a few counts. J is TRBJ2-1 and V is TRBV21-1; TRBD1 reflects the table's D call only, with no check against the DNA. TRBV21-1 is classified as a pseudogene. The CDR3 is made up of 15 amino acids. CDR3 sequence reads: CASSPRDRGSHEQFF. CDR3 DNA sequence: TGTGCCAGCAGCCCCCGGGACAGGGGGTCCCATGAGCAGTTCTTC.

The gene calls are TRBV12-3 or TRBV12-4 and TRBJ1-2, with TRBD1 as a possible D gene (5 bases). Trimming stripped 2 bases from V and 6 bases from J, with 10 bases between. This CDR3 contains 13 residues. The CDR3, as DNA: TGTGCCAGCAGTTTATTGTGGGGGAATGGCTACACCTTC. It translates to CASSLLWGNGYTF.

This clonotype showed up just a few times. The chain combines TRBV4-3 with TRBJ2-2, with D possibly TRBD2 on 6 matching bases. V was pared by 0 bases and J by 5 bases, with 7 bases between. CDR1 is LGHNA, CDR2 YSLEER, per germline. The CDR3 has 14 residues. The CDR3 loop reads CASSQDGSTGELFF. In DNA, the CDR3 is TGCGCCAGCAGCCAAGACGGGAGTACCGGGGAGCTGTTTTTT.